This T cell receptor beta chain was identified in a study of shared clonotypes between healthy human individuals. V shed 4 bases, J shed 1 base, and the junction held 4 bases outside the gene matches. There are 15 residues in the CDR3. Germline CDR1 and CDR2: MGHRA and YSYEKL. Measured with immunoSEQ multiplex PCR; TCRdb has only the in-frame clones, and not every one. The table has around 450,000 clones, around 79% seen once; the top ten hold under 15%. The origin of this receptor is a woman aged 40 to 50 in good health. Some clones in this sample may be carry-over from other donors' samples. V usage is TRBV4-1 and J usage is TRBJ2-3; 8 bases fit TRBD2. Material: PBMCs. CDR3 in amino acids: CASSRGLAGTDTQYF. In DNA, the CDR3 is TGCGCCAGCAGCCGAGGACTAGCAGGCACAGATACGCAGTATTTT.